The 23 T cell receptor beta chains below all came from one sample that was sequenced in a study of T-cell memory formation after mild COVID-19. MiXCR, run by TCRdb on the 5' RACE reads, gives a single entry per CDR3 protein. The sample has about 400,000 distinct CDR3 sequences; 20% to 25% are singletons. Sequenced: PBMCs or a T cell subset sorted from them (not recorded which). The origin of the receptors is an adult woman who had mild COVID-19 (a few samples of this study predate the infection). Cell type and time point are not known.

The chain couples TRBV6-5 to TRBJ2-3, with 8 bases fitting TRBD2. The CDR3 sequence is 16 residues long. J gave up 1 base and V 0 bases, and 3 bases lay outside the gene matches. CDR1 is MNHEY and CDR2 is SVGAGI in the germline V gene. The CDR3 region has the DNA TGTGCCAGCAGTTACTCTGGCGGGGGGCGCACAGATACGCAGTATTTT. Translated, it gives CASSYSGGGRTDTQYF.

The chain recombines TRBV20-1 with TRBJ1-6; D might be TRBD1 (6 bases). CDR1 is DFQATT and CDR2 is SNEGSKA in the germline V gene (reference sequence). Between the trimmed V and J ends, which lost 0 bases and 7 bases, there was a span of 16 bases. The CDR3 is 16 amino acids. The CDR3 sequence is CSARDPRGPLNSPLHF. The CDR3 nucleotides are TGCAGTGCTAGAGATCCCCGGGGGCCCCTAAATTCACCCCTCCACTTT.

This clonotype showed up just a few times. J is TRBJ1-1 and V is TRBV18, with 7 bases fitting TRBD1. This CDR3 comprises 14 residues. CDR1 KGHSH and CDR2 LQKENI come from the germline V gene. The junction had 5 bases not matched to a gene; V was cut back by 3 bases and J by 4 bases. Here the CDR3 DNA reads TGTGCCAGCTCACCTTCAGGGGGTTTCACTGAAGCTTTCTTT. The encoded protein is CASSPSGGFTEAFF.

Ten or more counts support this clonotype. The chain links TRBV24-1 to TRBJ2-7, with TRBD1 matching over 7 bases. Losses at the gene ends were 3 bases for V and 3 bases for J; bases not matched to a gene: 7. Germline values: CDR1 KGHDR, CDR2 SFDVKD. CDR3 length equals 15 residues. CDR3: CATSDGETGLYEQYF. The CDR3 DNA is TGTGCCACCAGTGATGGGGAGACAGGGCTCTACGAGCAGTACTTC.

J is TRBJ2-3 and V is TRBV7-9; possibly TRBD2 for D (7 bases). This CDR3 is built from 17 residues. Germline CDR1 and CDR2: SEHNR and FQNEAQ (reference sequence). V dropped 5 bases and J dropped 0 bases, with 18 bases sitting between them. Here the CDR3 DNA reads TGTGCCAGCAGCCCCCGAGGCGGGGGCCCTAGCACAGATACGCAGTATTTT. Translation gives CASSPRGGGPSTDTQYF.

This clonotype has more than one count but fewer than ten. The CDR3 here is CAWSRFENQPQHF. The CDR3, as DNA: TGTGCCTGGAGTAGGTTTGAGAATCAGCCCCAGCATTTT. The chain carries TRBV30 and TRBJ1-5; no reliable D call. Trimming cost V 2 bases and J 4 bases, with 9 bases left between them. Germline CDR1 and CDR2: GTSNPN and SVGIG (reference sequence). The CDR3 length is 13 residues.

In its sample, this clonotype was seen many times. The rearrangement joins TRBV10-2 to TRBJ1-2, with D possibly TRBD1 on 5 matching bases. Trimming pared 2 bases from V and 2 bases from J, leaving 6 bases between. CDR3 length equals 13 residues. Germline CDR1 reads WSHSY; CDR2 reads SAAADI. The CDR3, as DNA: TGCGCCAGCAGTGAGACAGGAAACTATGGCTACACCTTC. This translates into CASSETGNYGYTF.

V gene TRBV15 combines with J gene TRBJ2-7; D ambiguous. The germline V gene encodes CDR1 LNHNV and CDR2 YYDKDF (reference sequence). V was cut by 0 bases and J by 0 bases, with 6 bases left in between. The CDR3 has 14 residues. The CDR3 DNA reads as TGTGCCACCAGCAGAGATGTGGACTCCTACGAGCAGTACTTC. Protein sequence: CATSRDVDSYEQYF.

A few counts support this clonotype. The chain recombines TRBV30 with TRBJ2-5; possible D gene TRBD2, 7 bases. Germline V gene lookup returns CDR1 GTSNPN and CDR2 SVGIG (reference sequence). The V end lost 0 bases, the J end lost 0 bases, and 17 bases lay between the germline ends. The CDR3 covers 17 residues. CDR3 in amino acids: CAWSVGAGAPYQETQYF. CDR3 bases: TGTGCCTGGAGTGTAGGGGCGGGGGCACCGTACCAAGAGACCCAGTACTTC.

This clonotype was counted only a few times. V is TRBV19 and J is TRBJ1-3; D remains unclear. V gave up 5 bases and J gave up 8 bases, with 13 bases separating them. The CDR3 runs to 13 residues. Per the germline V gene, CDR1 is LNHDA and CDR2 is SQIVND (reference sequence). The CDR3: CASSHLTGDTIYF. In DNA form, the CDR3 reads TGTGCCAGTAGTCACCTGACGGGAGACACCATATATTTT.

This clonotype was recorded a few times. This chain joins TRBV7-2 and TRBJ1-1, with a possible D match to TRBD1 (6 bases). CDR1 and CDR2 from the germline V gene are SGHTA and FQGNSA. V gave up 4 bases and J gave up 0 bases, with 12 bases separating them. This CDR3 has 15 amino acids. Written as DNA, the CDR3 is TGTGCCAGCAGCTCCCAGACAGGTTTGAACACTGAAGCTTTCTTT. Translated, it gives CASSSQTGLNTEAFF.

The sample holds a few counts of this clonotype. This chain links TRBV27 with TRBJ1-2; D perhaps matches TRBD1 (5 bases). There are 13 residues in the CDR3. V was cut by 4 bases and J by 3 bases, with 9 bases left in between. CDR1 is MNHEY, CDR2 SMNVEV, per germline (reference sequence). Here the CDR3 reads CASSWGTDYGYTF. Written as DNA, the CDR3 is TGTGCCAGCAGTTGGGGGACCGACTATGGCTACACCTTC.

The CDR3 sequence is CASSLLQDEETQYF. Written as DNA, the CDR3 is TGTGCCAGCAGTTTATTACAGGATGAGGAGACCCAGTACTTC. V and J are TRBV28 and TRBJ2-5, with D possibly being TRBD1 (5 bases). V was clipped by 1 base and J by 5 bases, with 11 bases between them. Germline CDR1 is MDHEN and CDR2 is SYDVKM. This CDR3 region has 14 residues. The full variable domain, completed using reference TRBV28 and TRBJ2-5, is DVKVTQSSRYLVKRTGEKVFLECVQDMDHENMFWYRQDPGLGLRLIYFSYDVKMKEKGDIPEGYSVSREKKERFSLILESASTNQTSMYLCASSLLQDEETQYFGPGTRLLVL.

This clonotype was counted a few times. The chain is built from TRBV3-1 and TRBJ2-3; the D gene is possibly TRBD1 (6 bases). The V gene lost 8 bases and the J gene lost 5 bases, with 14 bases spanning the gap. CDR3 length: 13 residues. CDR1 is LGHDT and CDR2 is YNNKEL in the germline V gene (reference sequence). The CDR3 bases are TGTGCCAGCGCGGACAGAGAGGTAGATACGCAGTATTTT. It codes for CASADREVDTQYF.

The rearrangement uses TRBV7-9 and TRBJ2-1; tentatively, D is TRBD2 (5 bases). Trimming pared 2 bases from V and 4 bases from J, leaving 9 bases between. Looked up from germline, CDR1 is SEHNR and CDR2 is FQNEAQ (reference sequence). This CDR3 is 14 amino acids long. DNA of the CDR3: TGTGCCAGCAGCTTACGCGGGTTATACAATGAGCAGTTCTTC. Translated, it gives CASSLRGLYNEQFF.

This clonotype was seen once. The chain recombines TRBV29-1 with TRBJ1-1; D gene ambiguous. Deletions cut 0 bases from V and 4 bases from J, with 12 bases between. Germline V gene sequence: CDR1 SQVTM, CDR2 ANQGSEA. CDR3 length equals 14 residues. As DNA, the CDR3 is TGCAGCGTTGAAGATGGGTTTGGGCCCACTGAAGCTTTCTTT. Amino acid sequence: CSVEDGFGPTEAFF.

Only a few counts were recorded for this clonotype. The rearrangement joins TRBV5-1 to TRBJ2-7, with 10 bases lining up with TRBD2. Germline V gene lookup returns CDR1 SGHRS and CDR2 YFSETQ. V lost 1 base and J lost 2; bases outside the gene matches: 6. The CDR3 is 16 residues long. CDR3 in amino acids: CASSLRWTSGTYEQYF. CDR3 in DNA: TGCGCCAGCAGCTTGCGGTGGACTAGCGGTACCTACGAGCAGTACTTC.

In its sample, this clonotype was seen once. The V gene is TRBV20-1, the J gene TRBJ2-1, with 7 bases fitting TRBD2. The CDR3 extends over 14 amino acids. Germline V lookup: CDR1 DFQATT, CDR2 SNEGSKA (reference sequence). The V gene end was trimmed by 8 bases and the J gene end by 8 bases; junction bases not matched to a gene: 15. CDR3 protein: CSPSGGSFEDEQFF. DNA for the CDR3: TGCAGTCCCTCGGGCGGGAGCTTTGAGGATGAGCAGTTCTTC.

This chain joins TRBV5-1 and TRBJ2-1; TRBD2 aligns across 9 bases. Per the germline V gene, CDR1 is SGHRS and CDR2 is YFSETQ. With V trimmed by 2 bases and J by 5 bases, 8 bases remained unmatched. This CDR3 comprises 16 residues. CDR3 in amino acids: CASSFYGLASNNEQFF. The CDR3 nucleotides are TGCGCCAGCAGCTTTTACGGACTAGCGTCTAACAATGAGCAGTTCTTC. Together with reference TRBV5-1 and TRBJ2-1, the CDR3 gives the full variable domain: KAGVTQTPRYLIKTRGQQVTLSCSPISGHRSVSWYQQTPGQGLQFLFEYFSETQRNKGNFPGRFSGRQFSNSRSEMNVSTLELGDSALYLCASSFYGLASNNEQFFGPGTRLTVL.

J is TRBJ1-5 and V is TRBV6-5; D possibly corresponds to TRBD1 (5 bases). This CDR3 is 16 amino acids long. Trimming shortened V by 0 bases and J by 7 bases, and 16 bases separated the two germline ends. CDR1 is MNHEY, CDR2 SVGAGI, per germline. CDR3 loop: CASSYSGEAGSQPQHF. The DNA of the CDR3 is TGTGCCAGCAGTTACTCGGGGGAAGCAGGGAGCCAGCCCCAGCATTTT.

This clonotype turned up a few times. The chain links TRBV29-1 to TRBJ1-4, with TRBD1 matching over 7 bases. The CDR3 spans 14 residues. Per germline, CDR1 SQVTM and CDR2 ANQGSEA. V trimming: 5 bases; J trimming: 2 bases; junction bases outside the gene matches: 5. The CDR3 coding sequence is TGCAGCGTTCTGAAGACAGGGACTAATGAAAAACTGTTTTTT. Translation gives CSVLKTGTNEKLFF.

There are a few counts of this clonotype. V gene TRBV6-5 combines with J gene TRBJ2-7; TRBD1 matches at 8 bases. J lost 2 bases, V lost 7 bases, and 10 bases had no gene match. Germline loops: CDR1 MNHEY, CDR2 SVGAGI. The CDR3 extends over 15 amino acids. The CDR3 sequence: CASIQGQGFAYEQYF. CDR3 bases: TGTGCCAGCATCCAAGGACAGGGATTTGCCTACGAGCAGTACTTC.

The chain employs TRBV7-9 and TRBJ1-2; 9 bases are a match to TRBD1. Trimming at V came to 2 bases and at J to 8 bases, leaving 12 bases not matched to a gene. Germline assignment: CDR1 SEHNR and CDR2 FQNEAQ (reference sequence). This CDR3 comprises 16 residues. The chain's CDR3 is CASSLSPGQGGDGYTF. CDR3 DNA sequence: TGTGCCAGCAGCTTATCTCCGGGACAGGGAGGGGACGGCTACACCTTC.